This TCR beta chain appears in the sequencing data of a study of CD8 T cells in Susac syndrome (dated by TCRdb to the late 2010s). A note on the overall study: Whether CD8+ T cell activation and differentiation in Susac syndrome was antigen driven was tested using repertoire sequencing. General findings and caveats noted by the study authors: The number of individuals in the TCR sequencing and HLA analysis was recognized as being relatively small.

Note on this clonotype: What antigen it recognizes has not been identified. Base qualities are missing; no much larger clone stands one base away.

High-throughput TCR beta sequencing profiled peripheral blood CD8+ and CD4+ T cells from healthy donors, Susac syndrome patients and multiple sclerosis patients. The multiple sclerosis controls were treatment-naive patients whose relapsing-remitting disease, either stable or active, fulfilled the revised McDonald criteria. Bulk CD8+ and CD4+ T cells were purified magnetically by negative isolation, whereas CD8+ TEMRA cells were enriched by FACS. Blood was collected in EDTA tubes and processed within 24 hours, with PBMCs isolated through density gradient centrifugation. PBMCs intended for TCR sequencing were cryopreserved in liquid nitrogen and were subsequently thawed in a 37 degrees C water bath. A purity of at least 90% was achieved for sorted or isolated CD4+, CD8+ and CD8+ TEMRA cells. The germline V gene encodes CDR1 SGDLS and CDR2 YYNGEE. Taken from cysteine to phenylalanine, the CDR3 has 15 residues. Only the CDR3 DNA stays, 45 bases, in frame from base 1. V sheds 4 bases and J sheds 6 bases, leaving 19 bases between their ends.

RNA was extracted with the RNeasy kit and 0.5 to 1 ug was reverse transcribed using random hexamers. The immunoSEQ multiplex PCR assay, covering 54 Vbeta and 13 Jbeta segments, was used to amplify TCR beta CDR3 regions. PCR amplification bias was corrected by using a synthetic template baseline for primer optimization and computational correction. For the original study's pipeline: Only productive sequences were kept, with reads annotated to V, D and J genes according to IMGT and analyzed in immunoSEQ Analyzer. Clonality was computed as one minus Shannon entropy normalized by log2 of the number of productive unique sequences. For each patient and control, public and private clones were evaluated within the 100 most prevalent clones. Clones were defined as Susac-specific if absent from the healthy and MS cohorts, from roughly 1,100 published viral clones and from other ImmuneACCESS disease sequences. The public reads were run again by TCRdb, first through fastp at Q25 and then through MiXCR, and only productive beta chains were kept. Duplicate CDR3 protein sequences are folded into a single record with the most common DNA and genes. These V and J calls rely on TCRdb rather than the paper's analysis. The sample table lists around 230,000 distinct CDR3 sequences, 95% of them with a count of one. 0.095% of the sample is held by the ten biggest clonotypes.

The sample was CD4+ T cells from PBMCs. The chain is encoded by TRBV9 joined to TRBJ1-1, with TRBD1 perhaps the D gene, on 5 matching bases. This sequence originates from a human donor with multiple sclerosis. The CDR3 region: CASSPPNTGGAEAFF. The nucleotides are TGTGCCAGCAGCCCCCCAAACACGGGGGGAGCTGAAGCTTTCTTT.